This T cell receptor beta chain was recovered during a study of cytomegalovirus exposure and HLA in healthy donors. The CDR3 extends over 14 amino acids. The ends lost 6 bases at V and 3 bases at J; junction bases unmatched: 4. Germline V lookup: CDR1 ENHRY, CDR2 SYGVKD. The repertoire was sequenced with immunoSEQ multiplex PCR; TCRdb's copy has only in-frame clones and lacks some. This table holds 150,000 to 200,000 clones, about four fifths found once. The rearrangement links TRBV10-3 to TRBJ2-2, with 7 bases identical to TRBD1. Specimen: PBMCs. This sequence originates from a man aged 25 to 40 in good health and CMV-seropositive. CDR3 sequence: CAIRTGTDTGELFF. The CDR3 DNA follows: TGTGCCATCAGAACCGGGACAGACACCGGGGAGCTGTTTTTT.